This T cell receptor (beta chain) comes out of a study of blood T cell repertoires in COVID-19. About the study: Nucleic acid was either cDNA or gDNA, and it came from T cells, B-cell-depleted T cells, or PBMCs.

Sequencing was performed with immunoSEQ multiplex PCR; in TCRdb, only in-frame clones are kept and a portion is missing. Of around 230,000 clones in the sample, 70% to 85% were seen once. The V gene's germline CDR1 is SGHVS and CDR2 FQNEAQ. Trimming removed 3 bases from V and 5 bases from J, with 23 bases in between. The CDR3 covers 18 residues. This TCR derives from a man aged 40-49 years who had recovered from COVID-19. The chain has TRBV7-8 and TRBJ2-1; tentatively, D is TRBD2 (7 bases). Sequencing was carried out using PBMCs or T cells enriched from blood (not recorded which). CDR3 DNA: TGTGCCAGCAGCTTGCCGGGACAACGCCTAGCGGAGAACAATGAGCAGTTCTTC. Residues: CASSLPGQRLAENNEQFF.